This TCR beta chain was observed in a study of cytomegalovirus exposure and HLA in healthy donors. Study background: When 350 to 500 donors were genotyped, approximately 80% of them were found to fall in the Caucasian-associated ancestry cluster. Points from the study as a whole: Exclusion applied to some V segments, including TRBV6-2 and TRBV6-3, as they were indistinguishable. CMV antigen specificity was confirmed in vitro for three CMV-associated chains. According to an earlier analysis, most TCR beta V segments yielded productive rearrangements about 87% or about 30% of the time.

The CDR3 runs 15 residues. The germline gives CDR1 SGHRS, CDR2 YFSETQ. J was trimmed by 5 bases and V by 0 bases; bases with no gene match: 2. In the PCR, 60 Vbeta and 13 Jbeta primers were used. TCRdb's copy holds only in-frame clones and misses some; the assay was immunoSEQ multiplex PCR. Of about 170,000 clones listed, approximately 80% are singletons. Comment on this clone: Its antigen is undetermined. This specimen includes other DNA sequences encoding the same CDR3.

The source material was PBMCs. This chain joins TRBV5-1 and TRBJ1-5; TRBD1 matches 10 bases. The clonotype originates from a female donor in good health and CMV-seronegative. CDR3 region: CASSLEGQGYQPQHF. For the CDR3, the DNA is TGCGCCAGCAGCTTGGAGGGACAGGGGTATCAGCCCCAGCATTTT.